Below are 4 T cell receptor beta chains sequenced from a single sample in a study of CD8 T cells in ankylosing spondylitis. A single record per CDR3 protein comes from TCRdb applying MiXCR to the 5' RACE reads. The table has about 250,000 distinct CDR3 sequences, more than 25% seen once. Sequencing was done on a sample of blood, either unsorted or a sorted T cell fraction (not recorded which). The origin of the receptors is a male donor with ankylosing spondylitis or in good health (not recorded which).

This clonotype was seen more than once but under ten times. The CDR3, as DNA: TGTGCCAGCAGCTTTCTCCCGCTCTCGCGGGGGGGCCTCGGGAATGAGCAGTTCTTC. Protein sequence: CASSFLPLSRGGLGNEQFF. The J gene is TRBJ2-1, the V gene TRBV7-8; 9 nucleotides agree with TRBD2. The V gene end was trimmed by 3 bases and the J gene end by 7 bases; junction bases not matched to a gene: 19. Germline loops: CDR1 SGHVS, CDR2 FQNEAQ. The CDR3 is made up of 19 amino acids.

The chain employs TRBV28 and TRBJ2-7; the D call may be TRBD1 or TRBD2 (5 bases each). This CDR3 comprises 13 residues. Germline assignment: CDR1 MDHEN and CDR2 SYDVKM. Trimming shortened V by 3 bases and J by 5 bases, and 11 bases separated the two germline ends. Here the CDR3 DNA reads TGTGCCAGCAGTTTCGGTCAGGGACACGAGCAGTACTTC. Protein: CASSFGQGHEQYF. Complete variable domain (other parts from reference TRBV28 and TRBJ2-7): DVKVTQSSRYLVKRTGEKVFLECVQDMDHENMFWYRQDPGLGLRLIYFSYDVKMKEKGDIPEGYSVSREKKERFSLILESASTNQTSMYLCASSFGQGHEQYFGPGTRLTVT.

The chain joins TRBV15 to TRBJ2-7, with 8 bases that match TRBD2. Germline trimming cut 5 bases from V and 1 base from J; bases unmatched to any gene: 4. The germline V gene has CDR1 LNHNV and CDR2 YYDKDF (reference sequence). The CDR3 loop spans 14 amino acids. CDR3 protein: CATSPAGASYEQYF. The DNA of the CDR3 is TGTGCCACCAGCCCAGCGGGGGCTTCCTACGAGCAGTACTTC.

V gene TRBV2 combines with J gene TRBJ2-1; 8 bases fit TRBD2. V lost 8 bases and J lost 10; bases outside the gene matches: 10. The CDR3 has 13 residues. Germline lookup yields CDR1 SNHLY and CDR2 FYNNEI. CDR3 amino acids: CASPGIGGVEQFF. The CDR3 DNA sequence: TGTGCCAGCCCGGGCATCGGGGGGGTCGAGCAGTTCTTC.